This is a list of T cell receptor beta chains from one sample in a study of spatial heterogeneity in lung cancer. In TCRdb, the 5' RACE reads were re-called with MiXCR into one record per CDR3 protein. There are tens of thousands of distinct CDR3 sequences in the sample; roughly 5.2% occur only once, and roughly 11% lies in the top ten. Sequenced material: PBMCs, taken at surgery. Every receptor here comes from a male donor with early-stage non-small cell lung cancer. Each CDR3 is given with its conserved first and last residue. A D gene is named only where the DNA matches it firmly. Part of the rows lack a size; the others show once, few, many or a class for expanded clones.

clone size	D gene	V gene	J gene	CDR3 protein	CDR3 DNA
many	-	TRBV5-1	TRBJ2-3	CASSLDSFGDTQYF	TGCGCCAGCAGCTTGGATTCCTTCGGAGATACGCAGTATTTT
many	-	TRBV3-1	TRBJ2-7	CASSQDQSISEQYF	TGTGCCAGCAGCCAAGATCAGTCTATCTCCGAGCAGTACTTC
many	TRBD2	TRBV10-3	TRBJ2-5	CAISDGLAGVETQYF	TGTGCCATCAGTGACGGACTAGCGGGAGTAGAGACCCAGTACTTC
-	TRBD2	TRBV19	TRBJ2-3	CASSSSREYGTDTQYF	TGTGCCAGTAGTTCTTCGCGGGAGTATGGCACAGATACGCAGTATTTT
-	-	TRBV6-1	TRBJ1-1	CASRAEVGRTEAFF	TGTGCCAGCAGAGCAGAGGTGGGGAGAACTGAAGCTTTCTTT
many	-	TRBV6-5	TRBJ2-3	CASSSSRAADTQYF	TGTGCCAGCAGTTCGTCCAGGGCTGCAGATACGCAGTATTTT
few	-	TRBV7-3	TRBJ2-6	CASSLTLGSGANVLTF	TGTGCCAGCAGCTTAACTTTGGGATCCGGGGCCAACGTCCTGACTTTC
-	-	TRBV7-9	TRBJ2-1	CASSFGAGTHNEQFF	TGTGCCAGCAGCTTTGGGGCAGGGACCCACAATGAGCAGTTCTTC
many	-	TRBV19	TRBJ2-7	CASKAERLSYEQYF	TGTGCCAGTAAGGCCGAGCGGTTATCCTACGAGCAGTACTTC
many	-	TRBV10-3	TRBJ2-3	CAISDRDTQYF	TGTGCCATCAGTGATAGGGATACGCAGTATTTT
many	TRBD2	TRBV18	TRBJ2-7	CASSPPSSGSYEQYF	TGTGCCAGCTCACCACCGTCTAGCGGGAGCTACGAGCAGTACTTC
many	-	TRBV7-2	TRBJ2-5	CASSFLSAQETQYF	TGTGCCAGCAGCTTTCTTTCAGCCCAAGAGACCCAGTACTTC
-	-	TRBV28	TRBJ2-7	CASNAPGLRSYEQYF	TGTGCCAGCAACGCTCCGGGACTCCGCTCCTACGAGCAGTACTTC
many	TRBD2	TRBV10-1	TRBJ2-3	CASSENLAGGLDTQYF	TGCGCCAGCAGTGAAAATCTAGCGGGAGGGCTCGATACGCAGTATTTT
-	-	TRBV20-1	TRBJ1-5	CSARSSHSNQPQHF	TGCAGTGCTAGGTCCAGCCATAGCAATCAGCCCCAGCATTTT
many	TRBD1	TRBV5-1	TRBJ2-1	CASSPEPDRANEQFF	TGCGCCAGCAGCCCGGAACCGGACAGGGCGAATGAGCAGTTCTTC
many	TRBD1	TRBV27	TRBJ1-3	CASSPIVTGAGNTIYF	TGTGCCAGCAGTCCCATCGTGACAGGGGCTGGAAACACCATATATTTT
many	-	TRBV10-3	TRBJ1-1	CAISDEGMNTEAFF	TGTGCCATCAGTGATGAGGGCATGAACACTGAAGCTTTCTTT
many	TRBD2	TRBV7-2	TRBJ2-1	CASSQLAGTYNEQFF	TGTGCCAGCAGCCAACTAGCGGGAACCTACAATGAGCAGTTCTTC
many	-	TRBV29-1	TRBJ1-3	CSVSGGKVAGNTIYF	TGCAGCGTCTCCGGGGGCAAGGTCGCTGGAAACACCATATATTTT
many	-	TRBV14	TRBJ2-1	CASSQTRNEQFF	TGTGCCAGCAGTCAAACCCGCAATGAGCAGTTCTTC
many	TRBD1	TRBV24-1	TRBJ2-4	CATSDLTGGIQYF	TGTGCCACCAGTGATTTAACAGGGGGCATTCAGTACTTC
few	-	TRBV7-9	TRBJ2-2	CASRENRAGELFF	TGTGCCAGCAGGGAGAACAGGGCCGGGGAGCTGTTTTTT